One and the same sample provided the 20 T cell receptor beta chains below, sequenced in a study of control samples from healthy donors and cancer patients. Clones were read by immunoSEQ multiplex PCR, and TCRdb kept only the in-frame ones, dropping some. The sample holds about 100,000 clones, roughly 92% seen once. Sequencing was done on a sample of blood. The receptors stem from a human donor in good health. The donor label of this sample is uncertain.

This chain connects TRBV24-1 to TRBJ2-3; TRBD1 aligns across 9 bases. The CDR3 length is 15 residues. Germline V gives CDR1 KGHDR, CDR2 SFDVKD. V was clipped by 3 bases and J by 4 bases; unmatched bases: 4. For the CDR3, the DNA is TGTGCCACCAGTGATCCGGGGACAGGGCCAGATACGCAGTATTTT. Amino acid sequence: CATSDPGTGPDTQYF.

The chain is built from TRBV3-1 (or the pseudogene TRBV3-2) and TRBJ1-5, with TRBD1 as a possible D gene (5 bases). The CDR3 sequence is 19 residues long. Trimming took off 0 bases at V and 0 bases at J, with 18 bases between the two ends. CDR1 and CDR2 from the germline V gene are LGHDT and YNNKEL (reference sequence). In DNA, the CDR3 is TGTGCCAGCAGCCAAGAAGCCCCGAGGACACCCTATAGCAATCAGCCCCAGCATTTT. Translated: CASSQEAPRTPYSNQPQHF.

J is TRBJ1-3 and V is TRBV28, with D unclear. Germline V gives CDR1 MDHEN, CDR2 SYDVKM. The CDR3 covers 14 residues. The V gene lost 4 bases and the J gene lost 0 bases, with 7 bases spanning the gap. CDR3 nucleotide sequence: TGTGCCAGCAGTTCCTCTGTCTCTGGAAACACCATATATTTT. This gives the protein CASSSSVSGNTIYF.

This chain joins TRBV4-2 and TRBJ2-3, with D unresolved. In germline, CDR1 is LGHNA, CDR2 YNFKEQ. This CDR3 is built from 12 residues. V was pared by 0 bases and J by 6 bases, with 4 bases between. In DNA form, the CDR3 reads TGTGCCAGCAGCCAAGATGAGGATACGCAGTATTTT. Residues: CASSQDEDTQYF.

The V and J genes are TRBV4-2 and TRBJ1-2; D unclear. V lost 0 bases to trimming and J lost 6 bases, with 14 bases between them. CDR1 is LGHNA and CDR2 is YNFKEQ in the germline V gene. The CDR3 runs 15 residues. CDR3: CASSQDRGRANGYTF. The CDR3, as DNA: TGTGCCAGCAGCCAAGATCGGGGAAGGGCGAATGGCTACACCTTC.

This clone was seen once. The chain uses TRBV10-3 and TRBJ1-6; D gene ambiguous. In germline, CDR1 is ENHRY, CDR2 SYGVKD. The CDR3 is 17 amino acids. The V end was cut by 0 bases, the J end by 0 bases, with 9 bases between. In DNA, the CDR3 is TGTGCCATCAGTGAGTCGGGCATCAGCTCCTATAATTCACCCCTCCACTTT. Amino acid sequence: CAISESGISSYNSPLHF.

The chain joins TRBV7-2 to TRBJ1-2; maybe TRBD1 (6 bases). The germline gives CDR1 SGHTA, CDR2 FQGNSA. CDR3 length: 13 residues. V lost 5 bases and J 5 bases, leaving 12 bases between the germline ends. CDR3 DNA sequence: TGTGCCAGCAGCCCCGGACAGAGATATGGCTACACCTTC. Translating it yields CASSPGQRYGYTF.

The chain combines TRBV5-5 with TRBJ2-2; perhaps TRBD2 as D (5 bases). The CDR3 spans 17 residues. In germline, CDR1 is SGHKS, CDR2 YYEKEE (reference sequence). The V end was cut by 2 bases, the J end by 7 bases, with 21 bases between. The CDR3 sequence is CASSLGLSKLWGGELFF. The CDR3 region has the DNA TGTGCCAGCAGCTTAGGACTGTCTAAACTTTGGGGCGGGGAGCTGTTTTTT.

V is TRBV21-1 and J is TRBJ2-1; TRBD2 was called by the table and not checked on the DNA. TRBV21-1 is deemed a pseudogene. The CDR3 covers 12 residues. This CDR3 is CASSPFRGEQFF. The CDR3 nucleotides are TGTGCCAGCAGCCCCTTCCGAGGTGAGCAGTTCTTC.

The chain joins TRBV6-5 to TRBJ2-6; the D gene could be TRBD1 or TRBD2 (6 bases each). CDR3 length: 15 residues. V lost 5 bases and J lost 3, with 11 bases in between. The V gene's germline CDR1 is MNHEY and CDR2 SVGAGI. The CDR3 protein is CASSTGGIGANVLTF. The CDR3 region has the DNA TGTGCCAGCAGTACCGGGGGCATTGGGGCCAACGTCCTGACTTTC.

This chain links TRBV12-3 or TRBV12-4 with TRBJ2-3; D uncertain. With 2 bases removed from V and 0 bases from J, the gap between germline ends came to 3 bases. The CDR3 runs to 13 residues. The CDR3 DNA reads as TGTGCCAGCAGTTTACAGAGCACAGATACGCAGTATTTT. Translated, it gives CASSLQSTDTQYF.

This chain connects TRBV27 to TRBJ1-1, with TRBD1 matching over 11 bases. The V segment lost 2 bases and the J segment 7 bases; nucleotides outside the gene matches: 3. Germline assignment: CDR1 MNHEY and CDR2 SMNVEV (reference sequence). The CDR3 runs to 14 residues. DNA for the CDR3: TGTGCCAGCAGTTTACGGGACAGGGGGAATGAAGCTTTCTTT. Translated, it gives CASSLRDRGNEAFF.

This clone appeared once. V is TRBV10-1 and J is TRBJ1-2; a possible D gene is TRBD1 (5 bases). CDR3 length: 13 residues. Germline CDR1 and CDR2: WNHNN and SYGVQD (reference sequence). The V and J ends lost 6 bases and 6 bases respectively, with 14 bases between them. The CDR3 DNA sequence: TGCGCCAGCAGGGAAGGACAAAGTCATGGCTACACCTTC. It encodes CASREGQSHGYTF.

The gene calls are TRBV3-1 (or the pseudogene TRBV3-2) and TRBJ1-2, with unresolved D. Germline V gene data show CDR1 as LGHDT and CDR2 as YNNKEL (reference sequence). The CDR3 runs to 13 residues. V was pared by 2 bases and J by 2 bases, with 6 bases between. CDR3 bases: TGTGCCAGCAGCCAATACATGAACTATGGCTACACCTTC. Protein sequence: CASSQYMNYGYTF.

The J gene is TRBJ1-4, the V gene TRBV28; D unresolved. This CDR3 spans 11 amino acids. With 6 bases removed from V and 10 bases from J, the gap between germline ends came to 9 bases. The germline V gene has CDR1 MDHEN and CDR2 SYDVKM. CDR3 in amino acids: CASRNRGKLFF. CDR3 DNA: TGTGCCAGCAGAAACAGAGGAAAACTGTTTTTT.

The CDR3 nucleotides are TGTGCCAGCAGTTTGTCTAGCGGGGGGACCGGGGAGCTGTTTTTT. Its translation is CASSLSSGGTGELFF. The chain has TRBV28 and TRBJ2-2; 11 positions agree with TRBD2. The CDR3 runs 15 residues. Per germline, CDR1 MDHEN and CDR2 SYDVKM. V trimming: 3 bases; J trimming: 5 bases; junction bases outside the gene matches: 2.

The CDR3 reads CAIADRGGTNTEAFF. The CDR3 region has the DNA TGTGCCATAGCGGACAGGGGAGGGACGAACACTGAAGCTTTCTTT. This chain joins TRBV10-3 and TRBJ1-1, with TRBD1 matching over 9 bases. V trimming: 9 bases; J trimming: 1 base; junction bases outside the gene matches: 9. Germline assignment: CDR1 ENHRY and CDR2 SYGVKD. The CDR3 length is 15 residues.

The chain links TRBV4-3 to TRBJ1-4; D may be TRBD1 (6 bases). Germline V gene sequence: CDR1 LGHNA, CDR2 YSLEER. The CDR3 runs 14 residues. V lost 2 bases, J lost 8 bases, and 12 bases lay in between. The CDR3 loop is CASSQRGAGEKLFF. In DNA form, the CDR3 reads TGCGCCAGCAGCCAAAGGGGGGCGGGAGAAAAACTGTTTTTT.

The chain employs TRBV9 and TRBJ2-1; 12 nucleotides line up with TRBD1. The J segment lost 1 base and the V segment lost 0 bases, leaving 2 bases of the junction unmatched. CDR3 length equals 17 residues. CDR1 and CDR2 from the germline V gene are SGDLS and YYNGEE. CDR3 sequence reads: CASSVEGQGASYNEQFF. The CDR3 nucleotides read TGTGCCAGCAGCGTAGAGGGACAGGGGGCTTCCTACAATGAGCAGTTCTTC.

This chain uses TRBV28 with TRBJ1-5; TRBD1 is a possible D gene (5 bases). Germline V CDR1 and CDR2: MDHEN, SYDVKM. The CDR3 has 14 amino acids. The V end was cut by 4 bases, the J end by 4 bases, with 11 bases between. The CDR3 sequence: CASSSSGGNQPQHF. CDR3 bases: TGTGCCAGCAGTTCCTCGGGGGGTAATCAGCCCCAGCATTTT.